This entry describes one T cell receptor beta chain. The sample comes from a study of cytotoxic CD8 clonotypes in ibrutinib-treated CLL. Turning to the study itself: Across samples, productive templates numbered about 280,000 and productive rearrangements reached 75,000 to 100,000 on average.

The CDR3 is 15 amino acids. CDR1 and CDR2 from the germline V gene are MGHRA and YSYEKL. The V end lost 0 bases, the J end lost 4 bases, and 12 bases lay between the germline ends. Repertoires were generated with immunoSEQ multiplex PCR, while TCRdb's copy carries only in-frame clones and drops some. The sample holds around 70,000 clones, more than 75% seen once. The TCR sequence derives from a human donor with chronic lymphocytic leukemia. V and J are TRBV4-1 and TRBJ2-5, with D perhaps TRBD2 (5 bases). This material consisted of PBMCs, taken at disease progression, from a patient treated with ibrutinib. The CDR3 reads CASSQDSGWIETQYF. The CDR3 nucleotides read TGCGCCAGCAGCCAAGATTCGGGGTGGATAGAGACCCAGTACTTC.